The 9 T cell receptor beta chains listed next were all sequenced from one sample in a study of blood T cell repertoires in COVID-19. Assay: immunoSEQ multiplex PCR; the TCRdb copy retains only in-frame clones and omits some. The sample yields around 100,000 clones, about 92% seen once. What was sequenced was peripheral blood. All receptors come from a woman at least 80 years old in a cohort sampled during active COVID-19.

The chain links TRBV5-4 to TRBJ2-1, with 12 bases identical to TRBD1. CDR3 length equals 15 residues. Per the germline V gene, CDR1 is SGHNT and CDR2 is YYREEE (reference sequence). The V gene end was trimmed by 3 bases and the J gene end by 8 bases; junction bases not matched to a gene: 6. The CDR3 nucleotides are TGTGCCAGCAGCTCCCAGGGACAGGGGGCCGATGAGCAGTTCTTC. Encoded protein: CASSSQGQGADEQFF.

The rearrangement joins TRBV19 to TRBJ1-2, with 10 nucleotides matching TRBD1. Germline CDR1 is LNHDA and CDR2 is SQIVND (reference sequence). V gave up 3 bases and J gave up 4 bases; unmatched junction bases: 8. The CDR3 runs 16 residues. CDR3 amino acids: CASSMGRGQGGYGYTF. The CDR3 bases are TGTGCCAGTAGTATGGGAAGAGGACAGGGGGGCTATGGCTACACCTTC. The entire variable domain, with the rest obtained from reference TRBV19 and TRBJ1-2, is as follows: DGGITQSPKYLFRKEGQNVTLSCEQNLNHDAMYWYRQDPGQGLRLIYYSQIVNDFQKGDIAEGYSVSREKKESFPLTVTSAQKNPTAFYLCASSMGRGQGGYGYTFGSGTRLTVV.

This rearrangement joins TRBV28 to TRBJ2-7; TRBD2 matches 10 bases. Germline V gives CDR1 MDHEN, CDR2 SYDVKM. The J segment lost 2 bases and the V segment lost 9 bases, leaving 7 bases of the junction unmatched. This CDR3 has 14 residues. The CDR3 DNA is TGTGCCAGGGGAAGACTAGCGGGCCCCTACGAGCAGTACTTC. As protein: CARGRLAGPYEQYF.

The rearrangement uses TRBV3-1 (or the pseudogene TRBV3-2) and TRBJ2-3, with 8 bases aligning to TRBD2. The CDR3 has 16 residues. The ends lost 4 bases at V and 5 bases at J; junction bases unmatched: 11. Per the germline V gene, CDR1 is LGHDT and CDR2 is YNNKEL (reference sequence). The CDR3 DNA reads as TGTGCCAGCAGCCTATCCGGGACTAGGTCCCTAGATACGCAGTATTTT. Encoded protein: CASSLSGTRSLDTQYF.

The CDR3 region has the DNA TGTGCCAGCGGCGGGACAGGGATCGGCTACACCTTC. This codes for CASGGTGIGYTF. The genes are TRBV28 and TRBJ1-2; 9 bases fit TRBD1. V gave up 8 bases and J gave up 8 bases; unmatched junction bases: 6. Germline V gives CDR1 MDHEN, CDR2 SYDVKM. The CDR3 runs 12 residues.

The CDR3 reads CASSERGGSPLHF. For the CDR3, the DNA is TGTGCCAGCAGTGAAAGGGGGGGATCACCCCTCCACTTT. The gene calls are TRBV6-1 and TRBJ1-6, with D possibly matching TRBD1 (6 bases). The ends were cut back, 2 bases at V and 10 bases at J, with 9 bases in the middle. Per germline, CDR1 MNHNS and CDR2 SASEGT. The CDR3 is made up of 13 amino acids.

This chain links TRBV7-9 with TRBJ1-4, with D unclear. Germline CDR1 is SEHNR and CDR2 is FQNEAQ (reference sequence). V dropped 5 bases and J dropped 0 bases, with 7 bases sitting between them. The CDR3 sequence is 14 residues long. CDR3 sequence: CASSTGTTNEKLFF. CDR3 bases: TGTGCCAGCAGCACCGGGACAACTAATGAAAAACTGTTTTTT.

This clone has just one count. This sequence joins TRBV14 and TRBJ1-1, with D tentatively TRBD1 (6 bases). Germline V CDR1 and CDR2: SGHDN, FVKESK. Trimming took 2 bases from V and 5 from J, leaving 9 bases between them. This CDR3 is built from 13 residues. The DNA for the CDR3 is TGTGCCAGCAGCCAAACCACAGGGACTGAAGCTTTCTTT. As protein: CASSQTTGTEAFF.

The J gene is TRBJ1-6, the V gene TRBV4-2; D is undetermined. V lost 1 base, J lost 8 bases, and 6 bases lay in between. The CDR3 spans 13 residues. CDR1 and CDR2 (germline): LGHNA, YNFKEQ. The CDR3 here is CASSQVPDSPLHF. As DNA, the CDR3 is TGTGCCAGCAGCCAAGTGCCGGATTCACCCCTCCACTTT.